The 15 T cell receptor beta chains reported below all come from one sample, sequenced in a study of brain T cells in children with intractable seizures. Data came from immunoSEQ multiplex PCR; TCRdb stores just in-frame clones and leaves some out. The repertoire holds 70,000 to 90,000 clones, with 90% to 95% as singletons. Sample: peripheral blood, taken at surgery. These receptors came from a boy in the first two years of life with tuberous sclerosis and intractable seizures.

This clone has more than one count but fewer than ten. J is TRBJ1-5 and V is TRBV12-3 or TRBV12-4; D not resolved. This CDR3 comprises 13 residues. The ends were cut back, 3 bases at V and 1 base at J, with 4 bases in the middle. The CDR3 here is CASSFGSNQPQHF. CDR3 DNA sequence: TGTGCCAGCAGTTTTGGAAGCAATCAGCCCCAGCATTTT.

The CDR3 DNA is TGTGCCAGCAGTGATAGCAATCAGCCCCAGCATTTT. Its translation: CASSDSNQPQHF. This chain links TRBV2 with TRBJ1-5; no definite D call. Trimming took off 3 bases at V and 0 bases at J, with 0 bases between the two ends. The CDR3 sequence is 12 residues long. The germline V gene has CDR1 SNHLY and CDR2 FYNNEI.

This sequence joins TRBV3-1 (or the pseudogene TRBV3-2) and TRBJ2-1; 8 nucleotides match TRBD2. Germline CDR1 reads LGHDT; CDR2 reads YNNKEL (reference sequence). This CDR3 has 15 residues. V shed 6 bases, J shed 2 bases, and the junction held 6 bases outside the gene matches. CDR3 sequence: CASSQRGGTYNEQFF. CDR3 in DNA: TGTGCCAGCAGTCAACGCGGGGGGACCTACAATGAGCAGTTCTTC.

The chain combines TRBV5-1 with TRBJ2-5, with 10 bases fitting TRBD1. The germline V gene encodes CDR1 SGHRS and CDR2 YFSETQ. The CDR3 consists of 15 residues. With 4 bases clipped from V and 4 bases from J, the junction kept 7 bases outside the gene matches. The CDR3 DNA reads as TGCGCCAGCAGCCAGTGGACAGGGGGAGTAGAGACCCAGTACTTC. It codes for CASSQWTGGVETQYF.

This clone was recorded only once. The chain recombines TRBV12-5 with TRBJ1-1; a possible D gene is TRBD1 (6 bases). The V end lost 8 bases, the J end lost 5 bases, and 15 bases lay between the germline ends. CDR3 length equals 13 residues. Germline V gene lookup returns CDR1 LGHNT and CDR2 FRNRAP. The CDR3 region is CASLGLRGTEAFF. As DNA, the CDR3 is TGTGCTAGTTTGGGCCTCAGGGGAACTGAAGCTTTCTTT.

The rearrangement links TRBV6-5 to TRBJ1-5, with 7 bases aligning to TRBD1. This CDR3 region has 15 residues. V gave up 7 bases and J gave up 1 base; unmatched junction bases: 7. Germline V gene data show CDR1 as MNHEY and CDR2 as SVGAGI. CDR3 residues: CASTPGGPSNQPQHF. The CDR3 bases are TGTGCCAGCACCCCAGGGGGTCCGAGCAATCAGCCCCAGCATTTT.

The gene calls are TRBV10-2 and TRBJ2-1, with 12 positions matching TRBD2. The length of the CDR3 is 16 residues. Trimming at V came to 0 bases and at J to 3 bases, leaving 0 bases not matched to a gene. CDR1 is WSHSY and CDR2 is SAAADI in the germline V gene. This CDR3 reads CASSESGLAGYNEQFF. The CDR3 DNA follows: TGCGCCAGCAGTGAGTCGGGACTAGCGGGCTACAATGAGCAGTTCTTC.

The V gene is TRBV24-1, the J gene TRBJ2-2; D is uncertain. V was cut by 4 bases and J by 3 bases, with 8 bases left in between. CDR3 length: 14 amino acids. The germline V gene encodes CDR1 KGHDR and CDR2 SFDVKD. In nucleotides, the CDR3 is TGTGCCACCAGTGACCTGACTTACACCGGGGAGCTGTTTTTT. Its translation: CATSDLTYTGELFF.

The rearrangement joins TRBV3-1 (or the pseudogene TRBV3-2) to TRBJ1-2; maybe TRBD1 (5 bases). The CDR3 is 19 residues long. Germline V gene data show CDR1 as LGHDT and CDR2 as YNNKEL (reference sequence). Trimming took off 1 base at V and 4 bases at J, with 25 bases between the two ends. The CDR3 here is CASSQGDPGVGLAGYGYTF. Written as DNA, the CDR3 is TGTGCCAGCAGCCAAGGAGATCCGGGGGTCGGGCTGGCGGGCTATGGCTACACCTTC.

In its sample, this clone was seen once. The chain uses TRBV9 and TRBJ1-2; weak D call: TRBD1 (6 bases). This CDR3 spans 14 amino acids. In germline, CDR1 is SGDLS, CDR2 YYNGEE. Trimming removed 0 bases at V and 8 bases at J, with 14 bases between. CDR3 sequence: CASSVEGGGLGYTF. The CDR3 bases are TGTGCCAGCAGCGTAGAAGGGGGAGGGTTAGGCTACACCTTC.

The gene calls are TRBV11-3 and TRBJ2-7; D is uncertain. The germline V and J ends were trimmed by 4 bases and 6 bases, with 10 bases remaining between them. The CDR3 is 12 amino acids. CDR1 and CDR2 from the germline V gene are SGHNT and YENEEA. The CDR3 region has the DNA TGTGCCAGCAGCTCCCCTTTAAGCGAGCAGTACTTC. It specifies CASSSPLSEQYF.

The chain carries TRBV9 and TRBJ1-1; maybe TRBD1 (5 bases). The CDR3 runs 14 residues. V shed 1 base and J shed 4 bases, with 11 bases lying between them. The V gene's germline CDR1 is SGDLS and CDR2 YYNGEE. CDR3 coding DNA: TGTGCCAGCAGCGTAACAGGCGGGGCCACTGAAGCTTTCTTT. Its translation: CASSVTGGATEAFF.

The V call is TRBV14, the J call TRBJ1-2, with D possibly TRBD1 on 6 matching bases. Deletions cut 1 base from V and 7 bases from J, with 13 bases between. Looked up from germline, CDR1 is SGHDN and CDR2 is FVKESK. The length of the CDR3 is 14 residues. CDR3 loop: CASSQVGLQGGYTF. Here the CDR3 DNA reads TGTGCCAGCAGCCAAGTCGGACTACAGGGTGGCTACACCTTC.

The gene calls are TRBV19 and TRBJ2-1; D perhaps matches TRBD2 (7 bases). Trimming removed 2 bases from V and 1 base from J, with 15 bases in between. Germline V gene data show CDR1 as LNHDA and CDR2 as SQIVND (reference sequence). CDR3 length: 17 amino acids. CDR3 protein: CASSILGSGTSYNEQFF. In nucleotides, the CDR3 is TGTGCCAGTAGTATACTTGGGAGCGGGACATCCTACAATGAGCAGTTCTTC.

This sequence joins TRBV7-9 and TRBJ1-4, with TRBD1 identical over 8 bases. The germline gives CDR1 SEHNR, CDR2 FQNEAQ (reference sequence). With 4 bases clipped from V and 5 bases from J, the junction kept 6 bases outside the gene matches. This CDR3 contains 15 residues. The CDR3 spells CASSYVGQGNEKLFF. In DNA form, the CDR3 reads TGTGCCAGCAGCTACGTAGGACAGGGAAATGAAAAACTGTTTTTT.